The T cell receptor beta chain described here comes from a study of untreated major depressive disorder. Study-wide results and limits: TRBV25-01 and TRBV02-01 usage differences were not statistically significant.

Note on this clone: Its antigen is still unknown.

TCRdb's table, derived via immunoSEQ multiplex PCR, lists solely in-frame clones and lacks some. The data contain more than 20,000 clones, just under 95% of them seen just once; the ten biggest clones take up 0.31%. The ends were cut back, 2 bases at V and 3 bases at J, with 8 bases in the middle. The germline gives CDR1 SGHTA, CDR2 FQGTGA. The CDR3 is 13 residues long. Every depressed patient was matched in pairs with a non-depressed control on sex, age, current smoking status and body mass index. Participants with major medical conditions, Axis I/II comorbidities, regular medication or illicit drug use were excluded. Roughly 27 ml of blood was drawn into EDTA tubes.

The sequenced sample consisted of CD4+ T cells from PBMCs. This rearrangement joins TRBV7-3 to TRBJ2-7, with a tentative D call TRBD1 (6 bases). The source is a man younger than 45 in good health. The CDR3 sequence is CASSLGTRYEQYF. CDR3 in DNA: TGTGCCAGCAGCTTAGGGACACGCTACGAGCAGTACTTC.